A selection of T cell receptor beta chains follows, all from one sample in a study of blood T cell repertoires in COVID-19. Sequenced by immunoSEQ multiplex PCR; TCRdb stores in-frame clones only, minus some. In the table there are 20,000 to 25,000 clones, roughly 75% of which are singletons. The sample comprised peripheral blood. These receptors were taken from a man in his fifties or sixties with active COVID-19. Both conserved end residues are part of each CDR3. D genes are given only for firm matches. The size entry is marked missing in some rows and otherwise reads once, few, many or a size class.

D gene: TRBD2
J gene: TRBJ2-1
V gene: TRBV30
clone size: -
CDR3 DNA: TGTGCCTGGAGTGTGGTAGCGGGAGTACGGGAGCAGTTCTTC
CDR3 protein: CAWSVVAGVREQFF

D gene: TRBD2
J gene: TRBJ2-7
V gene: TRBV27
clone size: large
CDR3 DNA: TGTGCCAGCAGTTCGGGACTAGCTCCGTACGAGCAGTACTTC
CDR3 protein: CASSSGLAPYEQYF

D gene: -
J gene: TRBJ1-1
V gene: TRBV3-1/TRBV3-2
clone size: -
CDR3 DNA: TGTGCCAGCGCTCAGGGGTGGGGCACTGAAGCTTTCTTT
CDR3 protein: CASAQGWGTEAFF

D gene: -
J gene: TRBJ2-3
V gene: TRBV11-2
clone size: -
CDR3 DNA: TGTGCCAGCAGCTTCCCGGACAGCCGGGATACGCAGTATTTT
CDR3 protein: CASSFPDSRDTQYF

D gene: TRBD2
J gene: TRBJ2-7
V gene: TRBV3-1/TRBV3-2
clone size: -
CDR3 DNA: TGTGCCAGCAGCCAAGTAGAAGGGGGCGAGACTAGCGGGAGCAGGGACGAGCAGTACTTC
CDR3 protein: CASSQVEGGETSGSRDEQYF

D gene: TRBD2
J gene: TRBJ2-1
V gene: TRBV2
clone size: -
CDR3 DNA: TGTGCCAGCACAGGGAGGGGCGGGGATGAGCAGTTCTTC
CDR3 protein: CASTGRGGDEQFF

D gene: -
J gene: TRBJ1-5
V gene: TRBV28
clone size: -
CDR3 DNA: TGTGCCAGCGAGACCGGGTACCAGCCCCAGCATTTT
CDR3 protein: CASETGYQPQHF

D gene: -
J gene: TRBJ2-3
V gene: TRBV5-5
clone size: -
CDR3 DNA: TGTGCCAGCAGACGCCGAGGGAGTCCGGCAGATACGCAGTATTTT
CDR3 protein: CASRRRGSPADTQYF

D gene: -
J gene: TRBJ2-5
V gene: TRBV10-3
clone size: -
CDR3 DNA: TGTGCCATCAGTGAGTTGTGGGAGAGGGAGACCCAGTACTTC
CDR3 protein: CAISELWERETQYF

D gene: TRBD1
J gene: TRBJ2-5
V gene: TRBV19
clone size: -
CDR3 DNA: TGTGCCACCTCGACAGGGATTGAAGAGACCCAGTACTTC
CDR3 protein: CATSTGIEETQYF

D gene: -
J gene: TRBJ1-4
V gene: TRBV7-8
clone size: -
CDR3 DNA: TGTGCCAGCGGCGGTTGGGAAGCGGGGGAAAAACTGTTTTTT
CDR3 protein: CASGGWEAGEKLFF

D gene: -
J gene: TRBJ2-3
V gene: TRBV24-1
clone size: -
CDR3 DNA: TGTGCCACCAGTGATTGGGGTAGCGGAGACACAGATACGCAGTATTTT
CDR3 protein: CATSDWGSGDTDTQYF

D gene: -
J gene: TRBJ2-1
V gene: TRBV10-3
clone size: -
CDR3 DNA: TGTGCCATCACGGTGGACAGCTCCTACAATGAGCAGTTCTTC
CDR3 protein: CAITVDSSYNEQFF

D gene: -
J gene: TRBJ2-4
V gene: TRBV5-1
clone size: -
CDR3 DNA: TGCGCCAGCAGCTTGGAGGGGAGGCGGACCGGGGACATTCAGTACTTC
CDR3 protein: CASSLEGRRTGDIQYF

D gene: -
J gene: TRBJ2-4
V gene: TRBV19
clone size: -
CDR3 DNA: TGTGCCAGTAGTATCGGGTCTATCGTAGCCAAAAACATTCAGTACTTC
CDR3 protein: CASSIGSIVAKNIQYF

D gene: TRBD2
J gene: TRBJ2-7
V gene: TRBV6-1
clone size: few
CDR3 DNA: TGTGCCAGCAGTGAACCTACTAGCGGGAGTGCTTACGAGCAGTACTTC
CDR3 protein: CASSEPTSGSAYEQYF

D gene: TRBD2
J gene: TRBJ2-3
V gene: TRBV6-1
clone size: -
CDR3 DNA: TGTGCCAGCAGTGAATGGGGCTTTCGGGAGGGGACAGATACGCAGTATTTT
CDR3 protein: CASSEWGFREGTDTQYF

D gene: -
J gene: TRBJ1-2
V gene: TRBV6-6
clone size: -
CDR3 DNA: TGTGCCAGCAGTTCCGGGGAGCTCGGCTATGGCTACACCTTC
CDR3 protein: CASSSGELGYGYTF

D gene: -
J gene: TRBJ1-1
V gene: TRBV28
clone size: once
CDR3 DNA: TGTGCCAGCAGTCTAGGAGGGCGGACTGAAGCTTTCTTT
CDR3 protein: CASSLGGRTEAFF

D gene: -
J gene: TRBJ1-1
V gene: TRBV3-1/TRBV3-2
clone size: -
CDR3 DNA: TGTGCCAGCAAGCGGGAGGGGAGCAGAGCTTTCTTT
CDR3 protein: CASKREGSRAFF

D gene: -
J gene: TRBJ1-5
V gene: TRBV28
clone size: few
CDR3 DNA: TGTGCCAGCGGTAGGGCCGACAGGCTACAATCTGATCAGCCCCAGCATTTT
CDR3 protein: CASGRADRLQSDQPQHF

D gene: -
J gene: TRBJ2-5
V gene: TRBV5-5
clone size: -
CDR3 DNA: TGTGCCAGCAGCTTGTCCGGGACACAAGAGACCCAGTACTTC
CDR3 protein: CASSLSGTQETQYF

D gene: TRBD2
J gene: TRBJ2-1
V gene: TRBV7-8
clone size: -
CDR3 DNA: TGTGCCAGCAGCCTCCGGACTGGGACTAACAATGAGCAGTTCTTC
CDR3 protein: CASSLRTGTNNEQFF

D gene: TRBD1
J gene: TRBJ1-5
V gene: TRBV5-5
clone size: once
CDR3 DNA: TGTGCCAGCAGCTTGGAAAGACAGGGATCCCAGCCCCAGCATTTT
CDR3 protein: CASSLERQGSQPQHF

D gene: TRBD2
J gene: TRBJ2-1
V gene: TRBV19
clone size: -
CDR3 DNA: TGTGCCAGTACCCTCATGGCTAGCGGGAAGCTCGAGCAGTTCTTC
CDR3 protein: CASTLMASGKLEQFF

D gene: -
J gene: TRBJ2-7
V gene: TRBV7-2
clone size: -
CDR3 DNA: TGTGCCAGCAGCTTAGCCAGGGGAGGGGGATACGAGCAGTACTTC
CDR3 protein: CASSLARGGGYEQYF

D gene: TRBD1
J gene: TRBJ2-7
V gene: TRBV30
clone size: -
CDR3 DNA: TGTGCCTGGAGTGCCCCGGGACAGACCATCTACGAGCAGTACTTC
CDR3 protein: CAWSAPGQTIYEQYF

D gene: TRBD1
J gene: TRBJ2-1
V gene: TRBV27
clone size: -
CDR3 DNA: TGTGCCAGCAGGGACAGGACTTACAATGAGCAGTTCTTC
CDR3 protein: CASRDRTYNEQFF

D gene: -
J gene: TRBJ2-7
V gene: TRBV2
clone size: medium-sized
CDR3 DNA: TGTGCCAGCACTCTACAGGGATCACACGAGCAGTACTTC
CDR3 protein: CASTLQGSHEQYF

D gene: -
J gene: TRBJ1-5
V gene: TRBV2
clone size: -
CDR3 DNA: TGTGCCAGCAGTGAAATGGGCAGGATAGGCCAGCCCCAGCATTTT
CDR3 protein: CASSEMGRIGQPQHF

D gene: TRBD1
J gene: TRBJ1-2
V gene: TRBV7-2
clone size: -
CDR3 DNA: TGTGCCAGCAATGCGGACAGGGGTTTCTATGGCTACACCTTC
CDR3 protein: CASNADRGFYGYTF

D gene: TRBD2
J gene: TRBJ2-1
V gene: TRBV19
clone size: -
CDR3 DNA: TGTGCCAGTAGTATAGAGGCTAGCGGGAGGGCGTACAATGAGCAGTTCTTC
CDR3 protein: CASSIEASGRAYNEQFF

D gene: -
J gene: TRBJ2-2
V gene: TRBV7-7
clone size: -
CDR3 DNA: TGTGCTAGCAGCTTACCGAACTCCGGGGAGCTGTTTTTT
CDR3 protein: CASSLPNSGELFF

D gene: -
J gene: TRBJ2-3
V gene: TRBV27
clone size: -
CDR3 DNA: TGTGCCAGCAGTCTACCTGGTGCTGCGAGCACAGATACGCAGTATTTT
CDR3 protein: CASSLPGAASTDTQYF

D gene: -
J gene: TRBJ1-1
V gene: TRBV7-9
clone size: few
CDR3 DNA: TGTGCCAGCAGCCCATGGGGGGGGAAGAACACTGAAGCTTTCTTT
CDR3 protein: CASSPWGGKNTEAFF

D gene: TRBD2
J gene: TRBJ2-2
V gene: TRBV7-9
clone size: large
CDR3 DNA: TGTGCCAGCAGGCCTAGCGGACTTGGCACCGGGGAGCTGTTTTTT
CDR3 protein: CASRPSGLGTGELFF

D gene: TRBD1
J gene: TRBJ2-7
V gene: TRBV29-1
clone size: few
CDR3 DNA: TGCAGCACGACTGGCGAGGGGGCCTCCTACGAGCAGTACTTC
CDR3 protein: CSTTGEGASYEQYF

D gene: TRBD1
J gene: TRBJ2-7
V gene: TRBV27
clone size: large
CDR3 DNA: TGTGCCAGCAGTACATACCGAGAAACCGGGACAGGGGGCGGTGGTGGGCAGTACTTC
CDR3 protein: CASSTYRETGTGGGGGQYF

D gene: -
J gene: TRBJ2-7
V gene: TRBV18
clone size: once
CDR3 DNA: TGTGCCAGCTCACCGACTAGGAACGACGAGCAGTACTTC
CDR3 protein: CASSPTRNDEQYF

D gene: TRBD1
J gene: TRBJ2-3
V gene: TRBV30
clone size: once
CDR3 DNA: TGTGCCTGGAGTCGCGACAGGGGTGATACGCAGTATTTT
CDR3 protein: CAWSRDRGDTQYF

D gene: -
J gene: TRBJ2-5
V gene: TRBV30
clone size: few
CDR3 DNA: TGTGCCTGGAATCCCGGGCGCGGCGGAGGCCTCCAAGAGACCCAGTACTTC
CDR3 protein: CAWNPGRGGGLQETQYF

D gene: TRBD2
J gene: TRBJ2-1
V gene: TRBV4-2
clone size: -
CDR3 DNA: TGTGCCAGCAGCCAAGATAGCGGGAGCTCCTACAATGAGCAGTTCTTC
CDR3 protein: CASSQDSGSSYNEQFF

D gene: -
J gene: TRBJ2-1
V gene: TRBV10-3
clone size: -
CDR3 DNA: TGTGCCATCAGGGGTCTAGAGAATGAGCAGTTCTTC
CDR3 protein: CAIRGLENEQFF

D gene: -
J gene: TRBJ2-7
V gene: TRBV5-1
clone size: -
CDR3 DNA: TGCGCCAGCAGCCCGCCCAGGGTCGAAACCTACGAGCAGTACTTC
CDR3 protein: CASSPPRVETYEQYF

D gene: -
J gene: TRBJ1-6
V gene: TRBV19
clone size: -
CDR3 DNA: TGTGCCAGTAGTGTGAAAGGGGATTCACCCCTCCACTTT
CDR3 protein: CASSVKGDSPLHF

D gene: -
J gene: TRBJ2-1
V gene: TRBV5-1
clone size: few
CDR3 DNA: TGCGCCAGCAGCTTCTCTTACAATGAGCAGTTCTTC
CDR3 protein: CASSFSYNEQFF

D gene: TRBD2
J gene: TRBJ2-3
V gene: TRBV7-3
clone size: -
CDR3 DNA: TGTGCCAGCAGCAAGCTAGCGGGAGGGCTGGCAGATACGCAGTATTTT
CDR3 protein: CASSKLAGGLADTQYF

D gene: TRBD1
J gene: TRBJ2-7
V gene: TRBV6-5
clone size: -
CDR3 DNA: TGCGGGACAGGGCCCCCCTACGAGCAGTACTTT
CDR3 protein: CGTGPPYEQYF

D gene: TRBD2
J gene: TRBJ2-7
V gene: TRBV5-1
clone size: -
CDR3 DNA: TGCGCCAGCAGCTTGGTTCCAGGTGTAGCGGGGATCTCCTACGAGCAGTACTTC
CDR3 protein: CASSLVPGVAGISYEQYF

D gene: -
J gene: TRBJ1-3
V gene: TRBV18
clone size: -
CDR3 DNA: TGTGCCAGCTCAAAGACAGCTGGAAACACCATATATTTT
CDR3 protein: CASSKTAGNTIYF